Listed below are T cell receptor beta chains from one sample, sequenced in a study of T cells after yellow fever vaccination. TCRdb recomputed calls from the 5' RACE reads with MiXCR, one row per CDR3 protein. The table includes about 230,000 distinct CDR3 sequences, 6.5% to 7.5% detected once. Material: CD4+ T cells sorted from PBMCs, obtained on the day of the yellow fever booster vaccination. These receptors all stem from a man between 25 and 39 years old who received the YFV17D yellow fever vaccine. Both conserved end residues are part of each CDR3. Each record gives: J gene, clone size, V gene, D gene, CDR3 DNA, CDR3 protein. A D gene is named only where the DNA matches it firmly. Only some rows state a clone size, as once, few, many or a class for expanded clones.

TRBJ2-7 | few | TRBV20-1 | . | TGCAGTGCCCCCCCGAGGCGGGGACTGTCCCTATCCGAGCAGTACTTC | CSAPPRRGLSLSEQYF
TRBJ2-2 | many | TRBV27 | . | TGTGCCAGCAGTTTATCCCCACAGGCCAGCACCGGGGAGCTGTTTTTT | CASSLSPQASTGELFF
TRBJ2-1 | many | TRBV4-3 | . | TGCGCCAGCAGCCAAGATTCAGTCCATGAGCAGTTCTTC | CASSQDSVHEQFF
TRBJ2-5 | few | TRBV6-1 | . | TGTGCCAGCAGTCCGAGCGGCATCGGAGAGACCCAGTACTTC | CASSPSGIGETQYF
TRBJ2-2 | many | TRBV9 | TRBD2 | TGTGCCAGCAGCGTAGAGGCGAGGACTAGCGGGAGTTTTACCGGGGAGCTGTTTTTT | CASSVEARTSGSFTGELFF
TRBJ2-5 | . | TRBV19 | . | TGTGCCAGCAGGGGCGCCGCGTTTGAGACCCAGTACTTC | CASRGAAFETQYF
TRBJ2-3 | few | TRBV18 | . | TGTGCCAGCTCACCACTTCCAGGAGCTAGCACAGATACGCAGTATTTT | CASSPLPGASTDTQYF
TRBJ2-3 | few | TRBV5-1 | TRBD1 | TGCGCCAGCAGCTTAGGGGGCCCCTCCGTCACAGATACGCAGTATTTT | CASSLGGPSVTDTQYF
TRBJ2-1 | . | TRBV11-2 | TRBD2 | TGTGCCAGCAGCTCCCTGGGGCTAGCGGGAGGCCCCTCGAATCCTGAGCAGTTCTTC | CASSSLGLAGGPSNPEQFF
TRBJ2-3 | many | TRBV7-7 | . | TGTGCTAGCAGCTTCGACCGGGACAGCACAGATACGCAGTATTTT | CASSFDRDSTDTQYF
TRBJ2-5 | . | TRBV6-5 | TRBD1 | TGTGCCAGCAGTTCTGGGGACAGGCGCGTGGAGACCCAGTACTTC | CASSSGDRRVETQYF
TRBJ2-3 | few | TRBV10-3 | . | TGTGCCATCAAATCAGCACCTGATACGCAGTATTTT | CAIKSAPDTQYF
TRBJ2-5 | . | TRBV6-4 | . | TGTGCCATAATTTTTGGGGGGCTTCAAGAGACCCAGTACTTC | CAIIFGGLQETQYF
TRBJ2-5 | few | TRBV5-1 | . | TGCGCCAGCAGCATCGAACAGGGAGGAGAGACCCAGTACTTC | CASSIEQGGETQYF
TRBJ2-5 | . | TRBV15 | . | TGTGCCACCAGCAGAGCTGGGCTTCAGGAGACCCAGTACTTC | CATSRAGLQETQYF
TRBJ1-1 | many | TRBV9 | . | TGTGCCAGCAGCGTAGGTCTATCGGACACTGAAGCTTTCTTT | CASSVGLSDTEAFF
TRBJ2-3 | . | TRBV6-1 | . | TGTGCCAGCACCCCGAGAACCGGGACTCAGTGGGATACGCAGTATTTT | CASTPRTGTQWDTQYF
TRBJ2-2 | . | TRBV5-1 | . | TGCGCCAGCAGCAGAGCCCCAGGGCAGGACACCGGGGAGCTGTTTTTT | CASSRAPGQDTGELFF
TRBJ2-1 | . | TRBV20-1 | . | TGCAGTGCCTCAGGGGGCATTGCGGGGGGGAACTACAATGAGCAGTTCTTC | CSASGGIAGGNYNEQFF
TRBJ1-1 | few | TRBV29-1 | . | TGCAGCGCAAGAAGGCCTCAGATGAACACTGAAGCTTTCTTT | CSARRPQMNTEAFF
TRBJ2-1 | few | TRBV10-1 | . | TGCGCCAGCAGTGAGCTCTCCGGGGTGAATGAGCAGTTCTTC | CASSELSGVNEQFF
TRBJ2-7 | few | TRBV29-1 | TRBD1 | TGCAGCGTCGCCGGGACAGGGTTTGACGAGCAGTACTTC | CSVAGTGFDEQYF
TRBJ1-2 | few | TRBV7-2 | . | TGTGCCAGCAGCCGGGGAGGGGTGGCGGGCTACACCTTC | CASSRGGVAGYTF
TRBJ2-1 | many | TRBV10-2 | . | TGCGCCAGCAGTCCCGGGACTGCCTCCTACAATGAGCAGTTCTTC | CASSPGTASYNEQFF
TRBJ2-7 | many | TRBV7-6 | . | TGTGCCAGCAGCCCATATCACGAGCAGTACTTC | CASSPYHEQYF
TRBJ2-1 | few | TRBV19 | TRBD1 | TGTGCCAGTACCGGGACAGGGCTATCGAATGAGCAGTTCTTC | CASTGTGLSNEQFF
TRBJ2-1 | few | TRBV10-3 | TRBD1 | TGTGCCATCAGACCCGGGACAGAGAAGAGCTCCTACAATGAGCAGTTCTTC | CAIRPGTEKSSYNEQFF
TRBJ2-3 | . | TRBV12-3/TRBV12-4 | . | TGTGCCAGCAGTTTGGTGCCGGAAGATACGCAGTATTTT | CASSLVPEDTQYF
TRBJ2-1 | . | TRBV12-3/TRBV12-4 | TRBD2 | TGTGCCAGCAGTTTACCTACTAGCGGGGGAACCACTGAGCAGTTCTTC | CASSLPTSGGTTEQFF
TRBJ1-1 | few | TRBV3-1 | . | TGTGCCAGCAGCCGGCGAAGTTTGGCTGAAGCTTTCTTT | CASSRRSLAEAFF
TRBJ2-2 | many | TRBV12-3/TRBV12-4 | . | TGTGCCAGCAGACTCGCGGCCACCGGGGAGCTGTTTTTT | CASRLAATGELFF
TRBJ2-2 | . | TRBV10-3 | . | TGTGCCATCAGTAGGAAAACCGGGGAGCTGTTTTTT | CAISRKTGELFF
TRBJ2-3 | . | TRBV7-9 | . | TGTGCCAGCAGCGGGAACGCATTACGGACAGTAGGAGATACGCAGTATTTT | CASSGNALRTVGDTQYF
TRBJ1-4 | few | TRBV4-3 | . | TGCGCCAGCAGCCAAAAGGCGGCCCCGGATGAAAAACTGTTTTTT | CASSQKAAPDEKLFF
TRBJ2-7 | . | TRBV29-1 | TRBD1 | TGCAGCGTTGGGACAGGGCGCGAGCAGTACTTC | CSVGTGREQYF
TRBJ2-5 | many | TRBV5-6 | . | TGTGCCAGCAGCTTGATTCATAAAGAGACCCAGTACTTC | CASSLIHKETQYF
TRBJ2-2 | . | TRBV18 | . | TGTGCCAGCTCACCACTTACGGGAGAGGCCGGGGAGCTGTTTTTT | CASSPLTGEAGELFF
TRBJ2-1 | . | TRBV9 | TRBD1 | TGTGCCAGCAGCGACGGGACAGGGGGATACAATGAGCAGTTCTTC | CASSDGTGGYNEQFF
TRBJ2-5 | few | TRBV5-1 | TRBD2 | TGCGCCAGCAGCGAGGGACTAGCGTTCGCGGAGACCCAGTACTTC | CASSEGLAFAETQYF
TRBJ2-3 | few | TRBV12-3/TRBV12-4 | . | TGTGCCAGCAGTAAGAGTGGTACGCAGTATTTT | CASSKSGTQYF
TRBJ2-5 | . | TRBV29-1 | . | TGCAGCTCTGCGTGGGGCGAAGAGACCCAGTACTTC | CSSAWGEETQYF
TRBJ2-1 | many | TRBV28 | . | TGTGCCAGCAGTTTTGTCGCAGACAATGAGCAGTTCTTC | CASSFVADNEQFF
TRBJ2-7 | . | TRBV20-1 | TRBD2 | TGCAGTGTTAGACTAGCGGGGTCCTACGAGCAGTACTTC | CSVRLAGSYEQYF
TRBJ2-2 | many | TRBV7-3 | TRBD2 | TGTGCCAGCAGCTTCTTGACTAGCGGACTCACCGGGGAGCTGTTTTTT | CASSFLTSGLTGELFF
TRBJ2-1 | few | TRBV20-1 | TRBD2 | TGCAGTGCTAGCCCCGGGACTAGTATGGGCAATGAGCAGTTCTTC | CSASPGTSMGNEQFF
TRBJ2-5 | . | TRBV29-1 | . | TGCAGCGTACTCGGACAGGGTCAGACTAGCGGTGATGGGGAGACCCAGTACTTC | CSVLGQGQTSGDGETQYF
TRBJ1-6 | . | TRBV7-2 | . | TGTGCCAGCAGCTTAGGCTACGCTTATTCACCCCTCCACTTT | CASSLGYAYSPLHF
TRBJ2-2 | many | TRBV15 | . | TGTGCCACCAGCAGAGTCTATGGACCCTCTGTAAAAACCGGGGAGCTGTTTTTT | CATSRVYGPSVKTGELFF
TRBJ2-3 | . | TRBV20-1 | . | TGCAGTGCTAGCCCCACCCGGGATACGCAGTATTTT | CSASPTRDTQYF
TRBJ1-1 | . | TRBV5-1 | . | TGCGCCACCAGGGACGACAGACGGAACACTGAAGCTTTCTTT | CATRDDRRNTEAFF